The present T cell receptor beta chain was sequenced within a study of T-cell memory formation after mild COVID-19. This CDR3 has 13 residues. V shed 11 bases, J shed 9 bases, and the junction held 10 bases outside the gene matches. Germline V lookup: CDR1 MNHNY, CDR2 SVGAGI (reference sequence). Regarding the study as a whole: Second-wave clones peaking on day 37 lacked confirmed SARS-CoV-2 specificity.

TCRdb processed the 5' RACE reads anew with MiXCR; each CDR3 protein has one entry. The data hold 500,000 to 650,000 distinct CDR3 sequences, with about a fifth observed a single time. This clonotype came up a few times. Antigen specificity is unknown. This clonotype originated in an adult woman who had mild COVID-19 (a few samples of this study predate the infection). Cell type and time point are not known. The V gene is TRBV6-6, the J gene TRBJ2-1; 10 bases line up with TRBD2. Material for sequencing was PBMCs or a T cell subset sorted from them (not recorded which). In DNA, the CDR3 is TGTGCCGGACGGGGTAGCGGGAGGCCTGAGCAGTTCTTC. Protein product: CAGRGSGRPEQFF.